These 6 T cell receptor beta chains were sequenced from one sample in a study of shared clonotypes between healthy human individuals. Assay used: immunoSEQ multiplex PCR; TCRdb lists only in-frame clones, some missing. In the table there are about 460,000 clones, about 74% of which are singletons. The sequenced sample consisted of PBMCs. The receptors were gathered from a woman in her thirties or forties in good health. Some clones in this sample may be carry-over from other donors' samples.

On this clone itself: The junction departs from the called germline gene at one end, perhaps through a read error. This chain joins TRBV7-8 and TRBJ1-2, with 7 nucleotides matching TRBD1. The CDR3 is 16 residues long. The germline V gene encodes CDR1 SGHVS and CDR2 FQNEAQ. This CDR3 is CVSSLGGLAVDYGYTF. DNA for the CDR3: TGTGTCAGCAGCTTAGGGGGCCTGGCGGTGGACTATGGCTACACCTTC.

About this clone itself: One end of the junction does not line up with germline, which may come from a read error. The chain links TRBV7-7 to TRBJ2-3; D is possibly TRBD2 (5 bases). Germline V lookup: CDR1 SSHAT, CDR2 FNYEAQ (reference sequence). The CDR3 totals 14 residues. CDR3 nucleotide sequence: TGTGCTAGCAGCCGACTACGCCCCACAGATACGCAGTATTTT. Its translation: CASSRLRPTDTQYF.

As to this clone: A far larger clone is just one base off, so this is likely a read error. Other nucleotide sequences in the sample specify the same CDR3. J is TRBJ2-4 and V is TRBV4-3; tentatively, D is TRBD1 or TRBD2 (5 bases each). Germline loops: CDR1 LGHNA, CDR2 YSLEER. The CDR3 runs 13 residues. CDR3 sequence reads: CASSQNRDQIQYF. Here the CDR3 DNA reads TGCGCCAGTAGCCAAAACCGGGACCAAATTCAGTACTTC.

This rearrangement joins TRBV30 to TRBJ2-7; D possibly corresponds to TRBD1 (7 bases). Germline assignment: CDR1 GTSNPN and CDR2 SVGIG (reference sequence). Deletions cut 3 bases from V and 3 bases from J, with 12 bases between. This CDR3 comprises 13 residues. The CDR3 region has the DNA TGTGCCTGGAGCGCGGGACAGTACTACGAGCAGTACTTC. It is translated as CAWSAGQYYEQYF.

The rearrangement joins TRBV2 to TRBJ1-4; 7 bases fit TRBD1. V lost 5 bases and J lost 7; bases outside the gene matches: 10. CDR3 length: 15 residues. CDR1 is SNHLY and CDR2 is FYNNEI in the germline V gene. The CDR3 DNA reads as TGTGCCAGCAGTCAAAGACAGGGATCAGGTGAAAAACTGTTTTTT. It codes for CASSQRQGSGEKLFF.

The gene calls are TRBV19 and TRBJ2-1, with unresolved D. V was pared by 1 base and J by 7 bases, with 11 bases between. The germline CDR1 and CDR2 sequences are LNHDA and SQIVND (reference sequence). CDR3 length: 14 residues. Here the CDR3 DNA reads TGTGCCAGTAGTATAGGTGGAGCCTCAAATGAGCAGTTCTTC. Encoded protein: CASSIGGASNEQFF.